This paragraph reports one T cell receptor (beta chain). No antigen is known for it. Sequencing of TCR beta was undertaken in CD8+ and CD4+ T cells derived from blood. The data originate from a study of CD8 T cells in Susac syndrome. Study-wide results and limits: The authors acknowledged that their TCR sequencing and HLA analysis involved a relatively small number of individuals.

cDNA came from about 0.5 to 1 ug RNA primed by random hexamers. The amplification used immunoSEQ multiplex PCR on TCR beta CDR3; it spanned 54 Vbeta and 13 Jbeta. Each CDR3 protein is one row after TCRdb ran MiXCR on the immunoSEQ multiplex PCR reads. The table lists approximately 150,000 distinct CDR3 sequences, 85% to 95% of them singletons, with roughly 0.1% in the top ten. The TCR originated in a human donor with multiple sclerosis. What was sequenced was CD4+ T cells from PBMCs.

In nucleotides, the CDR3 is TGTGCCAGCAGACCCGGGACAGGGCAAACTGAAGCTTTCTTT. This gives the protein CASRPGTGQTEAFF. The chain links TRBV2 to TRBJ1-1; TRBD1 agrees at 9 bases. The ends lost 6 bases at V and 5 bases at J; junction bases unmatched: 7. The CDR3 totals 14 residues. The germline CDR1 and CDR2 sequences are SNHLY and FYNNEI.